The subject of this entry is one TCR beta chain. No antigen is known for it. The sample comes from a study of T cells in Graves' hyperthyroidism and ophthalmopathy. Germline assignment: CDR1 MDHEN and CDR2 SYDVKM. V lost 2 bases and J 6 bases, leaving 10 bases between the germline ends. The CDR3 is 13 residues long. These patients, aged 18 to 65, had recently diagnosed hyperthyroidism lasting under 2 months. Isolation of PBMCs was performed on around 10 ml fresh peripheral blood. There were TCR beta CDR3 regions amplified from RNA transcripts. During a first-round RT-PCR of the TCR CDR3, the HTBI primer set was used. TCRdb re-called the multiplex PCR reads with MiXCR, one entry per CDR3 protein. This repertoire shows approximately 630,000 distinct CDR3 sequences, about 16% found once; its top ten account for less than 4.5%. Study observations and caveats: Peripheral blood also featured most of the thyroid clonotypes expanded above 0.001. A model of 13 V-J pairs discriminated ophthalmopathy from stable hyperthyroidism.

The sample was blood. This clonotype was obtained from a young woman with Graves' hyperthyroidism. This chain uses TRBV28 with TRBJ1-1; D gene ambiguous. CDR3 sequence: CASSLVDPPEAFF. As DNA, the CDR3 is TGTGCCAGCAGTTTAGTGGACCCCCCTGAAGCTTTCTTT.